This TCR beta chain emerged from a study of CD8 T cells in ankylosing spondylitis. TCRdb independently ran MiXCR on the 5' RACE reads; one entry per CDR3 protein. The sample records some 250,000 distinct CDR3 sequences, 7.5% to 9% being singletons. This clonotype was detected a few times. No antigen is known for it. Study-wide points: Some of the motif variants had earlier been found in reactive arthritis patients' fluid and blood. Disease-linked clones proved CD8+ and comparatively uncommon in peripheral blood. Reportedly, matched ankylosing spondylitis synovial fluid was significantly enriched for disease-linked clones. One TCR beta motif, made up of about 8 highly homologous variants, appeared characteristic of ankylosing spondylitis blood.

The CDR3 has 17 residues. V lost 5 bases and J lost 3, with 20 bases in between. This chain uses TRBV12-3 or TRBV12-4 with TRBJ2-1, with D possibly TRBD2 on 6 matching bases. The sequence was collected from a male donor with ankylosing spondylitis or in good health (not recorded which). The sample comprised blood, either unsorted or a sorted T cell fraction (not recorded which). The CDR3 nucleotides read TGTGCCAGCAGTCCCCGCGGGGAGCGGGTCTTCTACAATGAGCAGTTCTTC. Translated, it gives CASSPRGERVFYNEQFF.